Listed here is a single T cell receptor (beta chain). Authors' data handling: Nucleated cell counts were estimated from reference gene primer amplification. Data came from immunoSEQ multiplex PCR; TCRdb stores just in-frame clones and leaves some out. V and J calls plus clone size are reproduced from that table; the DNA served to infer D and trimming. The table lists around 68,000 clones, roughly 85% of them singletons, with roughly 2.9% in the top ten. Germline V gene lookup returns CDR1 SGHNT and CDR2 YYREEE (reference sequence). This CDR3 is 17 amino acids long. V was trimmed by 0 bases and J by 0 bases, leaving 10 bases between them. The data were taken from a study of blood T cell repertoires in COVID-19. Study-wide context: Researchers got acute and convalescent COVID-19 samples from the United States, Italy and Spain. In each case, the material was cDNA or gDNA derived from T cells, B-cell-depleted T cells, or PBMCs.

The material sequenced was peripheral blood. The receptor's source is a man older than 75 with acute or convalescent COVID-19. The V and J genes are TRBV5-4 and TRBJ2-6; D is possibly TRBD2 (5 bases). The CDR3, as DNA: TGTGCCAGCAGCTTGGATGTTAGCGCCTCTGGGGCCAACGTCCTGACTTTC. Its translation: CASSLDVSASGANVLTF.